This T cell receptor beta chain is drawn from a study of blood T cells in healthy people across ages (dated by TCRdb to between 2014 and 2016). Background for the entire study: In model experiments, template switching captured about one uniquely barcoded TCR beta cDNA molecule for every two T cells. Using deep sequencing normalized with unique cDNA molecular identifiers, the study measured how TCR beta repertoire diversity changes with age. Four age groups were formed from the donors: young (average roughly 15 years), middle-aged (around 37), aged (roughly 58) and long-lived (approximately 78). Donors of different ages were randomly distributed across sequencing lanes to avoid experimental bias. For two donors (one aged 18 to 30 and one aged 80 or older), the study analyzed two additional independent replicas of 1 million unique cDNA reads from the same blood draw.

A word on this clonotype: There is no known antigen for this receptor. Base qualities were left out, and no much larger clone turns up one base away.

Points the paper makes about the study in general: Since profiling was done on bulk unsorted PBMCs, naive and antigen-experienced compartments could not be conclusively compared. Observed TCR beta diversity per million T cells fell roughly linearly with age, and a significant reduction was already apparent by age roughly 41. Because donor CMV infection status was unknown, age-related changes in expanded clonotypes were potentially confounded. Estimates of total diversity based on one million sequenced T cells were considered lower bounds and underestimates. Compared with the aged group, the long-lived group had more naive CD4+ T cells, fewer expanded clones and increased TCR diversity, suggesting age selection. A strong correlation was found between observed TCR beta diversity and the percentage of naive T cells measured by flow cytometry.

Libraries were built with 5' RACE. For sequencing, an Illumina HiSeq 2500 was employed. A second roughly 6 to 12 cycle PCR used a sample-barcoded 5' primer and a J-beta primer mix. A template-switch 5' adaptor carrying 12 random nucleotides introduced a unique molecular identifier onto each TCR beta cDNA molecule. At least 2.5 million CDR3-containing paired-end reads were obtained from each sample. All of the RNA was converted into first-strand cDNA using the Mint cDNA synthesis kit, with a TRBC-specific oligonucleotide serving as the primer. All cDNA was treated with uracil-DNA glycosylase and then went through a first 18-cycle PCR with the universal primers M1SS and BC2_uni_R. Per the original workflow: Each sample was normalized by randomly selecting 1 million high-quality reads, each carrying a distinct molecular identifier. Reads sharing molecular identifiers were discarded rather than binned into consensus sequences. MiTCR, run with a Q25 quality threshold and the strictest error-elimination algorithm, handled CDR3 identification, clonotype clustering and error correction. A nonparametric unseen species model with Euler transformation was used to estimate lower-bound total TCR beta diversity. TCRdb reran the public reads through fastp at Q25 and MiXCR, keeping productive beta chains. Duplicate CDR3 protein sequences are folded into a single record with the most common DNA and genes. V and J calls and clone size were set by TCRdb, not the authors. In this sample the table shows about 1 million distinct CDR3 sequences, 45% of which occur a single time. The ten biggest clones cover approximately 17% of the sample.

The donors were 40 or so Caucasian individuals from Russia, aged 6 to 90 years, who were systemically healthy. Each donor gave about 10 milliliters of peripheral blood, drawn into EDTA-treated Vacutainer tubes. PBMCs were isolated by Ficoll-Paque density-gradient centrifugation, with at least 6 million obtained per sample. Total RNA, at least 6 micrograms per sample, was extracted from PBMCs with Trizol reagent. Naive CD45RAhigh/CD27high T cell percentages were measured by flow cytometry on a PBMC aliquot from every donor. Based on the germline V gene (reference sequence), the CDR1 and CDR2 sequences are LGHDT and YNNKEL. Its CDR3 holds 14 amino acids, cysteine through phenylalanine. Kept here is only the CDR3 DNA, which spans 42 bases and is read in frame from base 1. At the junction V is shortened by 3 bases and J by 4 bases, with 13 bases in between.

This TCR was sampled from a woman aged 55-70 years in good health. Sequencing was carried out using blood. The V gene is TRBV3-1 and the J gene is TRBJ2-7; 5 matching bases give a weak D call of TRBD2. The nucleotide sequence is given as TGTGCCAGCAGCCAGGAGGCGACCTTTTACGAGCAGTACTTC. This yields the protein CASSQEATFYEQYF.